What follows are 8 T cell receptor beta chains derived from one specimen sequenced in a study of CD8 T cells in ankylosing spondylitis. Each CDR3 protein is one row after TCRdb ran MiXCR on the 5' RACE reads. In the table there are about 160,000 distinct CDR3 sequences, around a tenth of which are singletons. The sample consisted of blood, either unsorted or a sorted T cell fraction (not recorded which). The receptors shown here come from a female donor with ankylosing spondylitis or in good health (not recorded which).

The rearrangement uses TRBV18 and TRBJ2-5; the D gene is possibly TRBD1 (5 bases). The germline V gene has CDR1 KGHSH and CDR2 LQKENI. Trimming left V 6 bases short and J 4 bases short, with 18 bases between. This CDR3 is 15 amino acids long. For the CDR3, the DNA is TGTGCCAGCTCCCTAGGGGCCGTAAGGAGAGAGACCCAGTACTTC. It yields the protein CASSLGAVRRETQYF.

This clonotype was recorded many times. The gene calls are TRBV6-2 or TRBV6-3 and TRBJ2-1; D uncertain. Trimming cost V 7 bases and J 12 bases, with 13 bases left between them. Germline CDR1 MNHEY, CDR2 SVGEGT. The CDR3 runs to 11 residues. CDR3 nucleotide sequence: TGTGCCAGCACCGCTTTCGGTTGGCAGTTCTTC. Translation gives CASTAFGWQFF.

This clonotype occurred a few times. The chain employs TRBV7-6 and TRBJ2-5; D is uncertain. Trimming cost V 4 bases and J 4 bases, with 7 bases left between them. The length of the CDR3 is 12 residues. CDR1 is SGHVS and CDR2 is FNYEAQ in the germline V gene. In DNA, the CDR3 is TGTGCCAGCAGCTCCGCAGTAGAGACCCAGTACTTC. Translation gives CASSSAVETQYF.

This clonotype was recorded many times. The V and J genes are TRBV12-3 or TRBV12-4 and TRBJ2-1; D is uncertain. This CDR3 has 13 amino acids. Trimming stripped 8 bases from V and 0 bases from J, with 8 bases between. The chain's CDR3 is CASQEPSYNEQFF. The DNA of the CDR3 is TGTGCCAGCCAAGAGCCCTCCTACAATGAGCAGTTCTTC.

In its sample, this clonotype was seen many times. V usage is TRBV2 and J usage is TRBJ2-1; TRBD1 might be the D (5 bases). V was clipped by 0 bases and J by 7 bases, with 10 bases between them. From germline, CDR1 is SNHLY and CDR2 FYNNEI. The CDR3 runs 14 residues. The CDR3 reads CASSEARGFNEQFF. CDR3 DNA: TGTGCCAGCAGTGAAGCTAGGGGCTTTAATGAGCAGTTCTTC.

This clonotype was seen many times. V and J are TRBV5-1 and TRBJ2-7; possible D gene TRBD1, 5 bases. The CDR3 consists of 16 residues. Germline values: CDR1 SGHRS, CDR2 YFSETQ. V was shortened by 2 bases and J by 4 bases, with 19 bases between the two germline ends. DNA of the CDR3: TGCGCCAGCAGCTTCGACAGTTCCATGAGTCTTTACGAGCAGTACTTC. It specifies CASSFDSSMSLYEQYF.

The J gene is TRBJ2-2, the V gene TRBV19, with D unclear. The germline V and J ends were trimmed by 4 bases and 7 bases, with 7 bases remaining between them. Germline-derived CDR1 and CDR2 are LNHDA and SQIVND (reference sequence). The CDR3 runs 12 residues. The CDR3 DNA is TGTGCCAGTAGTACACTTAACGGGGAGCTGTTTTTT. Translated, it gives CASSTLNGELFF.

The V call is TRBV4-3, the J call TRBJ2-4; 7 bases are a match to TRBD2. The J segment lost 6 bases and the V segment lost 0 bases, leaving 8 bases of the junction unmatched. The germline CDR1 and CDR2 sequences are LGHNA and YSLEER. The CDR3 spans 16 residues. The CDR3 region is CASSQEPPSGRNIQYF. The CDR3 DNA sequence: TGCGCCAGCAGCCAAGAACCCCCTAGCGGTCGAAACATTCAGTACTTC.